The source of this TCR beta chain is a study of blood T cell repertoires in COVID-19 (dated by TCRdb to 2019 to 2021). Background on the whole study: Samples from collaborators originated in the United States, Italy and Spain and spanned both the acute and convalescent phases of COVID-19. Nearly every sample came with metadata listing a de-identified subject ID, COVID-19 status, age in years and sex. The samples were drawn from the first 160 participants of the ongoing ImmuneRACE study and from roughly 1,300 subjects provided by 6 global collaborators. The prospective study material was composed of cDNA or gDNA derived from T cells, B-cell-depleted T cells, or PBMCs. The repertoires were released in a freely available public database intended as a resource for research on the immune response to SARS-CoV-2. The dataset comprised deeply sampled blood TCRbeta repertoires from subjects exposed to, actively infected with, or recovered from COVID-19. Where HLA class I and class II types were available, the types were taken from metadata supplied by the sample provider, not from assay-based typing. What the authors observed across the whole study: The quantity of clinical and demographic metadata differed by source and by participant and was supplied without curation.

Remarks on this clone: This clone's antigen is unknown. Base qualities are not recorded, but no much larger clone differs from it by a single base.

The germline V gene encodes CDR1 SEHNR and CDR2 FQNEAQ (reference sequence). From cysteine to phenylalanine, the CDR3 is 16 amino acids long. Solely the CDR3 DNA is kept, with 48 bases framed from the first base. V lost 5 bases and J lost 2 bases, and the count of bases not matched to a germline gene is 6. At one collaborating source in Seattle, patients were enrolled during active infection and were followed longitudinally through the course of disease. Each collaborating institution followed its own protocols to collect whole blood in K2EDTA tubes. For TCRbeta analysis, collaborators shipped samples as frozen whole blood, isolated PBMCs, or DNA extracted from either of those sample types. TCRbeta CDR3 regions were amplified from genomic DNA using the immunoSEQ Assay, a bias-controlled multiplex PCR. Concerning the study's data processing: The number of nucleated cells in each sample was estimated from the amplification of reference gene primers within the assay. To quantify the absolute abundance of each unique TCRbeta CDR3 rearrangement, sequence reads were collapsed and filtered. For each sample, productive Simpson clonality was calculated as the square root of Simpson's diversity index over productive rearrangements. The table comes from immuneACCESS by way of TCRdb, which keeps in-frame sequences with V and J called. Part of the clones is missing from these tables; in studies checked, under half for an unresolved V gene and the rest for unknown reasons. V and J calls and clone size follow that table, whereas D and trimming were derived from the DNA. This sample is represented by about 130,000 clones; around four fifths of them were singletons. The ten largest clones take up 6% of the sample.

The chain employs TRBV7-9 and TRBJ1-3; 10 of the junction bases match TRBD1. Sequencing was performed on peripheral blood. This sequence originates from a man older than 75 with COVID-19, enrolled during active disease. The CDR3 protein is CASSTRQGATGNTIYF. The DNA sequence is TGTGCCAGCAGCACTCGACAGGGGGCTACTGGAAACACCATATATTTT.